The entry below gives a single TCR beta chain sequence along with its context. The sample belongs to a study of blood T cell repertoires in COVID-19. Across the whole study: Sites in the United States, Italy and Spain provided acute and convalescent COVID-19 samples. T cells, B-cell-depleted T cells, or PBMCs provided the cDNA or gDNA that served as material.

In the study's own analysis: Nucleated cell number was recorded as an estimate derived from reference gene primer amplification. Data came from immunoSEQ multiplex PCR; TCRdb stores just in-frame clones and leaves some out. The D gene and trimming were derived from the DNA, and the V and J assignments and clone size from that table. The table lists about 47,000 clones, roughly 80% of them singletons, with 8.8% in the top ten. V lost 2 bases, J lost 4 bases, and 7 bases stayed unmatched. This CDR3 spans 15 amino acids. CDR1 and CDR2 from the germline V gene are SGHVS and FQNEAQ. The sample was peripheral blood. The receptor's source is a man in his sixties with acute or convalescent COVID-19. This chain uses TRBV7-8 with TRBJ1-2, with TRBD1 identical over 7 bases. The CDR3 here is CASSLRGQGVYGYTF. CDR3 nucleotide sequence: TGTGCCAGCAGCTTACGGGGCCAGGGGGTCTATGGCTACACCTTC.